The 26 T cell receptor beta chains below all came from one sample that was sequenced in a study of blood T cell repertoires in COVID-19. Sequenced by immunoSEQ multiplex PCR; TCRdb stores in-frame clones only, minus some. Among some 150,000 clones listed, more than 70% were seen once. Material: peripheral blood. The receptor set was obtained from a human donor in a cohort sampled during active COVID-19.

V gene TRBV5-1 combines with J gene TRBJ1-1; no reliable D call. The CDR3 has 14 amino acids. Per germline, CDR1 SGHRS and CDR2 YFSETQ. V lost 4 bases to trimming and J lost 1 base, with 11 bases between them. Written as DNA, the CDR3 is TGCGCCAGCAGCCGAGACGGGGAGAACACTGAAGCTTTCTTT. It codes for CASSRDGENTEAFF.

The chain uses TRBV5-1 and TRBJ2-1; a weak D match, TRBD2 (5 bases). The CDR3 spans 14 residues. Trimming shortened V by 1 base and J by 6 bases, and 11 bases separated the two germline ends. Germline V gene sequence: CDR1 SGHRS, CDR2 YFSETQ. The DNA for the CDR3 is TGCGCCAGCAGCTTGTACCTGGGGAGCAATGAGCAGTTCTTC. Translation: CASSLYLGSNEQFF.

The V gene is TRBV7-2, the J gene TRBJ1-4, with 10 bases identical to TRBD1. V lost 5 bases to trimming and J lost 8 bases; unmatched junction nucleotides: 5. This CDR3 has 14 amino acids. Germline CDR1 and CDR2: SGHTA and FQGNSA. This CDR3 is CASSQTGGKEKLFF. CDR3 DNA: TGTGCCAGCAGCCAGACAGGGGGCAAGGAAAAACTGTTTTTT. Together with reference TRBV7-2 and TRBJ1-4, the CDR3 gives the full variable domain: GAGVSQSPSNKVTEKGKDVELRCDPISGHTALYWYRQSLGQGLEFLIYFQGNSAPDKSGLPSDRFSAERTGGSVSTLTIQRTQQEDSAVYLCASSQTGGKEKLFFGSGTQLSVL.

The genes are TRBV4-2 and TRBJ2-7, with a weak D call TRBD2 (6 bases). Trimming stripped 1 base from V and 2 bases from J, with 9 bases between. In germline, CDR1 is LGHNA, CDR2 YNFKEQ. The CDR3 length is 14 residues. CDR3 sequence reads: CASSQGDSPYEQYF. Here the CDR3 DNA reads TGTGCCAGCAGCCAAGGGGACTCTCCCTACGAGCAGTACTTC.

The chain has TRBV4-3 and TRBJ1-2, with 8 nucleotides matching TRBD1. Germline V gives CDR1 LGHNA, CDR2 YSLEER. This CDR3 is 17 amino acids long. The trim removed 0 bases at V and 3 bases at J, leaving 9 bases unmatched. The CDR3 DNA reads as TGCGCCAGCAGCCAAGATGGAGGGCAGGGGGCAGACTATGGCTACACCTTC. It specifies CASSQDGGQGADYGYTF.

Here the CDR3 DNA reads TGTGCCAGCTCACTGGGGACAGGGGACTACTATGGCTACACCTTC. As protein: CASSLGTGDYYGYTF. This chain links TRBV18 with TRBJ1-2; 10 bases are shared with TRBD1. The V gene's germline CDR1 is KGHSH and CDR2 LQKENI. The CDR3 spans 15 residues. J lost 3 bases, V lost 4 bases, and 5 bases had no gene match.

The count of this clone is one. This rearrangement joins TRBV6-1 to TRBJ1-3; tentatively, D is TRBD1 (6 bases). The CDR3 is 17 amino acids. The germline gives CDR1 MNHNS, CDR2 SASEGT. The V and J ends lost 3 bases and 0 bases respectively, with 15 bases between them. DNA of the CDR3: TGTGCCAGCAGTGATTTCCGGACAGTTACCTCTGGAAACACCATATATTTT. The encoded protein is CASSDFRTVTSGNTIYF.

The chain has TRBV19 and TRBJ2-7, with D possibly TRBD1 on 6 matching bases. The CDR3 contains 14 residues. V lost 6 bases and J lost 5, with 17 bases in between. The germline CDR1 and CDR2 sequences are LNHDA and SQIVND (reference sequence). The CDR3 loop is CASSPGEGLNEQYF. The CDR3 region has the DNA TGTGCCAGTAGCCCAGGGGAAGGGTTAAACGAGCAGTACTTC.

V is TRBV9 and J is TRBJ2-7; TRBD1 aligns across 8 bases. The V gene's germline CDR1 is SGDLS and CDR2 YYNGEE. Germline trimming cut 3 bases from V and 2 bases from J; bases unmatched to any gene: 4. The CDR3 consists of 14 residues. CDR3 residues: CASSATQGAYEQYF. In DNA form, the CDR3 reads TGTGCCAGCAGCGCCACACAGGGGGCCTACGAGCAGTACTTC.

CDR3 in DNA: TGTGCCAGCAGCCTAGACAGGAATTCACCCCTCCACTTT. Its protein product is CASSLDRNSPLHF. The chain couples TRBV7-3 to TRBJ1-6, with D tentatively TRBD1 (6 bases). Trimming removed 5 bases at V and 7 bases at J, with 9 bases between. CDR1 is SGHTA, CDR2 FQGTGA, per germline. The CDR3 spans 13 residues.

The chain has TRBV19 and TRBJ1-6; weak D call: TRBD1 (5 bases). The germline V gene encodes CDR1 LNHDA and CDR2 SQIVND (reference sequence). V lost 5 bases, J lost 10 bases, and 15 bases lay in between. This CDR3 has 14 amino acids. CDR3 sequence: CASSSIGARSPLHF. CDR3 DNA: TGTGCCAGTAGTTCGATAGGGGCACGGTCACCCCTCCACTTT.

This clone was seen only once. Different DNA sequences within this sample yield the same CDR3. V usage is TRBV6-5 and J usage is TRBJ2-3; 7 bases line up with TRBD2. The CDR3 consists of 12 residues. V gave up 8 bases and J gave up 3 bases; unmatched junction bases: 2. In germline, CDR1 is MNHEY, CDR2 SVGAGI. The CDR3 DNA is TGTGCCAGCGGGCGGGGGACAGATACGCAGTATTTT. It encodes CASGRGTDTQYF.

The chain links TRBV4-1 to TRBJ2-1, with 10 bases aligning to TRBD1. The CDR3 extends over 15 amino acids. J lost 2 bases, V lost 6 bases, and 4 bases had no gene match. Germline V CDR1 and CDR2: MGHRA, YSYEKL. The CDR3 bases are TGCGCCAGCAGTTCCGGACAGGGGGCCTACAATGAGCAGTTCTTC. Amino acid sequence: CASSSGQGAYNEQFF.

The chain is built from TRBV11-2 and TRBJ2-3; the match to TRBD2 covers 12 bases. The CDR3 sequence is 15 residues long. The germline V gene has CDR1 SGHAT and CDR2 FQNNGV. With 5 bases clipped from V and 5 bases from J, the junction kept 5 bases outside the gene matches. DNA for the CDR3: TGTGCCAGCAGCCCACTAGCGGGGGGAGTAGATACGCAGTATTTT. Translating it yields CASSPLAGGVDTQYF.

As for this clone: Other DNA sequences in the same sample also yield this CDR3. The genes are TRBV6-2 or TRBV6-3 and TRBJ1-1; no firm D call. The germline V gene encodes CDR1 MNHEY and CDR2 SVGEGT. The CDR3 length is 12 residues. Trimming pared 2 bases from V and 5 bases from J, leaving 6 bases between. As DNA, the CDR3 is TGTGCCAGCAGTTACGCGAGGACTGAAGCTTTCTTT. As protein: CASSYARTEAFF.

The V call is TRBV21-1, the J call TRBJ2-7; TRBD2 is the table's D call and was not checked against the DNA. TRBV21-1 is marked as a pseudogene. The CDR3 runs 14 residues. Here the CDR3 DNA reads TGTGCCAGCAGCAAAATCCCGGGGGGTCACGAGCAGTACTTC. Translation gives CASSKIPGGHEQYF.

The chain uses TRBV5-1 and TRBJ2-5; a possible D gene is TRBD1 (5 bases). Trimming took off 4 bases at V and 1 base at J, with 14 bases between the two ends. Germline lookup yields CDR1 SGHRS and CDR2 YFSETQ. This CDR3 contains 15 residues. The CDR3 reads CASSLGRGRQETQYF. The CDR3 coding sequence is TGCGCCAGCAGCCTCGGAAGGGGCCGCCAAGAGACCCAGTACTTC.

The V gene is TRBV5-1, the J gene TRBJ1-2; D unclear. Trimming removed 0 bases at V and 5 bases at J, with 5 bases between. Germline V CDR1 and CDR2: SGHRS, YFSETQ. This CDR3 spans 12 amino acids. The CDR3 reads CASSLDTYGYTF. Written as DNA, the CDR3 is TGCGCCAGCAGCTTGGACACGTATGGCTACACCTTC.

The rearrangement uses TRBV6-5 and TRBJ1-1, with a weak D call TRBD1 (5 bases). CDR3 length: 13 residues. In germline, CDR1 is MNHEY, CDR2 SVGAGI. With 2 bases removed from V and 1 base from J, the gap between germline ends came to 5 bases. The CDR3 reads CASSYGQNTEAFF. The CDR3 DNA reads as TGTGCCAGCAGTTACGGACAGAACACTGAAGCTTTCTTT.

This clone appeared once. This CDR3 reads CASSPRAGRNGGEQFF. For the CDR3, the DNA is TGCGCCAGCAGCCCCCGGGCGGGACGTAATGGTGGTGAGCAGTTCTTC. The chain has TRBV4-1 and TRBJ2-1; D might be TRBD2 (6 bases). V lost 4 bases, J lost 9 bases, and 22 bases lay in between. CDR1 and CDR2 (germline): MGHRA, YSYEKL. The CDR3 has 16 amino acids.

The J gene is TRBJ2-3, the V gene TRBV30; 10 nucleotides align to TRBD2. This CDR3 contains 14 residues. The germline V gene encodes CDR1 GTSNPN and CDR2 SVGIG (reference sequence). The J segment lost 5 bases and the V segment lost 0 bases, leaving 2 bases of the junction unmatched. CDR3 in DNA: TGTGCCTGGAGTGTTAGCGGGGGGAGAGATACGCAGTATTTT. It encodes CAWSVSGGRDTQYF.

V is TRBV19 and J is TRBJ1-5, with 10 bases lining up with TRBD1. Germline lookup yields CDR1 LNHDA and CDR2 SQIVND (reference sequence). The CDR3 runs to 19 residues. The J segment lost 3 bases and the V segment lost 4 bases, leaving 15 bases of the junction unmatched. The CDR3 DNA reads as TGTGCCAGTAGTACCCACGGGCCTCGGACAGGGGGGTACAATCAGCCCCAGCATTTT. Translated, it gives CASSTHGPRTGGYNQPQHF.

This chain connects TRBV2 to TRBJ2-5; 11 bases line up with TRBD1. The CDR3 runs to 18 residues. V lost 7 bases, J lost 4 bases, and 17 bases stayed unmatched. Germline-derived CDR1 and CDR2 are SNHLY and FYNNEI. CDR3 region: CASTTGKFRDRGGETQYF. The CDR3 DNA sequence: TGTGCCAGCACTACAGGGAAGTTTCGGGACAGGGGGGGAGAGACCCAGTACTTC.

This sequence joins TRBV15 and TRBJ1-2, with D hard to call. The CDR3 length is 14 residues. The V gene's germline CDR1 is LNHNV and CDR2 YYDKDF (reference sequence). The ends were cut back, 0 bases at V and 5 bases at J, with 10 bases in the middle. CDR3 in amino acids: CATSRDRVEYGYTF. Written as DNA, the CDR3 is TGTGCCACCAGCAGAGATCGGGTGGAATATGGCTACACCTTC.

The chain joins TRBV5-6 to TRBJ1-1; 9 bases agree with TRBD1. The germline V gene encodes CDR1 SGHDT and CDR2 YYEEEE. Trimming removed 3 bases from V and 0 bases from J; junction bases left unmatched: 0. The CDR3 has 14 amino acids. CDR3 region: CASSWDRVNTEAFF. For the CDR3, the DNA is TGTGCCAGCAGCTGGGACAGGGTGAACACTGAAGCTTTCTTT.

This clone was observed a single time. V gene TRBV18 combines with J gene TRBJ2-3; weak D call: TRBD1 (6 bases). Germline CDR1 is KGHSH and CDR2 is LQKENI. This CDR3 is built from 16 residues. Between the trimmed V and J ends, which lost 2 bases and 6 bases, there was a span of 18 bases. This CDR3 is CASSPASGGPVDTQYF. In DNA, the CDR3 is TGTGCCAGCTCACCAGCTTCTGGGGGCCCTGTGGATACGCAGTATTTT. The full variable domain, in which reference TRBV18 and TRBJ2-3 provide the parts outside the CDR3, is NAGVMQNPRHLVRRRGQEARLRCSPMKGHSHVYWYRQLPEEGLKFMVYLQKENIIDESGMPKERFSAEFPKEGPSILRIQQVVRGDSAAYFCASSPASGGPVDTQYFGPGTRLTVL.